The 8 T cell receptor beta chains presented below share a single source sample, sequenced in a study of beta chain features in type 1 diabetes. Study observations and caveats: A moderate, significant TCRB CDR3 shortening appeared in type 1 diabetes across four CD4+ subsets.

The study reverse transcribed the entire isolated RNA, so it sequenced expressed TCRB transcripts. The assay was immunoSEQ multiplex PCR, and TCRdb's table has in-frame clones only and misses some. The sample has around 650,000 clones; around 12% are singletons. Antigens for these TCRs are unknown. Sequenced: naive CD4+ T cells from blood. The receptors shown here come from a man aged 30 to 39 with type 1 diabetes.

V gene TRBV5-1 combines with J gene TRBJ1-4, with D unresolved. This CDR3 has 15 residues. Germline values: CDR1 SGHRS, CDR2 YFSETQ. V lost 3 bases to trimming and J lost 4 bases, with 13 bases between them. CDR3 nucleotide sequence: TGCGCCAGCAGCTGGGCCGGGGATAATAATGAAAAACTGTTTTTT. The encoded protein is CASSWAGDNNEKLFF.

The CDR3 DNA is TGTGCCAGCAGTGCCGGGACAGGGCACACCGGGGAGCTGTTTTTT. Residues: CASSAGTGHTGELFF. The V gene is TRBV2, the J gene TRBJ2-2; TRBD1 aligns across 9 bases. From germline, CDR1 is SNHLY and CDR2 FYNNEI. The ends lost 4 bases at V and 3 bases at J; junction bases unmatched: 3. The CDR3 spans 15 residues.

This clone was counted a few times. V usage is TRBV4-2 and J usage is TRBJ1-6, with D unresolved. V was cut by 6 bases and J by 9 bases, with 9 bases left in between. This CDR3 comprises 12 residues. CDR1 is LGHNA, CDR2 YNFKEQ, per germline. The CDR3: CASSAKGSPLHF. The CDR3 DNA reads TGTGCCAGCAGTGCAAAGGGTTCACCCCTCCACTTT.

This clone was detected a few times. The chain carries TRBV23-1 and TRBJ2-7; D might be TRBD1 (5 bases). TRBV23-1 is reported as an ORF; its role is uncertain. There are 14 residues in the CDR3. The V end lost 2 bases, the J end lost 1 base, and 9 bases lay between the germline ends. CDR3 residues: CASSQQGNSYEQYF. CDR3 DNA sequence: TGCGCCAGCAGTCAACAGGGTAATTCCTACGAGCAGTACTTC.

The CDR3 sequence: CASSYSGGLLGEKLFF. As DNA, the CDR3 is TGTGCCAGCAGTTACTCAGGAGGGTTATTAGGTGAAAAACTGTTTTTT. J is TRBJ1-4 and V is TRBV6-5, with unresolved D. The V and J ends lost 0 bases and 7 bases respectively, with 15 bases between them. The V gene's germline CDR1 is MNHEY and CDR2 SVGAGI. This CDR3 has 16 residues.

Concerning this clone: The sample carries other DNA sequences with the same CDR3. The gene calls are TRBV5-6 and TRBJ2-3, with D maybe TRBD1 (5 bases). The CDR3 consists of 14 residues. V gave up 5 bases and J gave up 4 bases, with 14 bases separating them. Germline V gene lookup returns CDR1 SGHDT and CDR2 YYEEEE. CDR3 protein: CASSLQVTADTQYF. The CDR3 region has the DNA TGTGCCAGCAGTTTACAGGTCACGGCAGATACGCAGTATTTT.

This clone was detected only a few times. The chain is built from TRBV4-2 and TRBJ1-5; possibly TRBD1 for D (6 bases). V was pared by 3 bases and J by 8 bases, with 20 bases between. This CDR3 spans 16 amino acids. Germline assignment: CDR1 LGHNA and CDR2 YNFKEQ. For the CDR3, the DNA is TGTGCCAGCAGCCAGGGCGAAGCAGGGGCGCAGGAGCCCCAGCATTTT. Amino acid sequence: CASSQGEAGAQEPQHF.

This clone was picked up a small number of times. The chain carries TRBV18 and TRBJ2-7, with a tentative D call TRBD2 (5 bases). CDR3 length equals 14 residues. V was shortened by 2 bases and J by 7 bases, with 15 bases between the two germline ends. Germline values: CDR1 KGHSH, CDR2 LQKENI. CDR3 in DNA: TGTGCCAGCTCACCATCGGAGATCCCGGGGGAGCAGTACTTC. Translation: CASSPSEIPGEQYF.